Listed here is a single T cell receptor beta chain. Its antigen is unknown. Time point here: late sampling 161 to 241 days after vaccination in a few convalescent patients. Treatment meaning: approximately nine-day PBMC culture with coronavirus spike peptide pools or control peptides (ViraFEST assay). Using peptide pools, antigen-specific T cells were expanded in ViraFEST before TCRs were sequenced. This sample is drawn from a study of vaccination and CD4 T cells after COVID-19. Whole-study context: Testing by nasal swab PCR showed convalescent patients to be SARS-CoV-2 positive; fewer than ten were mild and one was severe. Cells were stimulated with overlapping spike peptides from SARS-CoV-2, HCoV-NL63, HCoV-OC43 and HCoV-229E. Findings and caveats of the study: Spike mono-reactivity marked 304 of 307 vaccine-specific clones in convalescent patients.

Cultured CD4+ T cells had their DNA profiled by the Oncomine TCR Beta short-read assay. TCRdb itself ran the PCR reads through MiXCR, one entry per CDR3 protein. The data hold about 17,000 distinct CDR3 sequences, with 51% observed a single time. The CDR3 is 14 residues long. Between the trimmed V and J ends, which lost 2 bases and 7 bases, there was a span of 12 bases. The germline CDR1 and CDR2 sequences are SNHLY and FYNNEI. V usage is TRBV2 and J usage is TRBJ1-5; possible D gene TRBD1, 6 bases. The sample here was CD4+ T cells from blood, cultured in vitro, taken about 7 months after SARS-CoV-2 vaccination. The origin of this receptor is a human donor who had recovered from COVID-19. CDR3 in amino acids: CASSEQGKGQPQHF. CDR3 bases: TGTGCCAGCAGTGAACAGGGGAAGGGGCAGCCCCAGCATTTT.